The next 26 T cell receptor beta chains were all read from a single sample in a study of PD-1 blockade in classical Hodgkin lymphoma. The assay was immunoSEQ multiplex PCR, and TCRdb's table has in-frame clones only and misses some. The data show about 90,000 clones, with 83% seen just once and 17% held by the top ten. Time point specified: cycle 4 day 1 (C4D1), after around six weeks of nivolumab. Following autologous stem cell transplantation, relapse occurred in every patient, and exposure to brentuximab vedotin varied. The sequencing used peripheral blood mononuclear cells (PBMCs), collected before the fourth cycle of nivolumab. The origin of the receptors is a human donor with classical Hodgkin lymphoma.

The rearrangement links TRBV6-1 to TRBJ1-4; possibly TRBD1 for D (5 bases). The CDR3 is made up of 14 amino acids. Germline CDR1 is MNHNS and CDR2 is SASEGT. The V end lost 6 bases, the J end lost 5 bases, and 13 bases lay between the germline ends. Here the CDR3 reads CASSSAWGNEKLFF. The DNA for the CDR3 is TGTGCCAGCAGCTCTGCCTGGGGGAATGAAAAACTGTTTTTT.

The rearrangement links TRBV4-2 to TRBJ2-5, with D possibly called TRBD1 or TRBD2 (5 bases each). V lost 3 bases to trimming and J lost 8 bases, with 19 bases between them. Germline CDR1 is LGHNA and CDR2 is YNFKEQ. This CDR3 contains 15 residues. The CDR3: CASSQTGTAEGTQYF. Here the CDR3 DNA reads TGTGCCAGCAGCCAGACCGGGACCGCGGAAGGCACCCAGTACTTC.

This clone has a handful of counts. CDR3 DNA sequence: TGCGCCAGCAGTGAGTCCGCGGGAGTTAGAGAGACCCAGTACTTC. It encodes CASSESAGVRETQYF. The chain combines TRBV10-2 with TRBJ2-5; 7 nucleotides agree with TRBD2. J lost 4 bases, V lost 0 bases, and 5 bases had no gene match. The CDR3 consists of 15 residues. Germline V gene lookup returns CDR1 WSHSY and CDR2 SAAADI.

The chain uses TRBV9 and TRBJ2-1, with 8 bases that match TRBD2. J was trimmed by 12 bases and V by 4 bases; bases with no gene match: 15. CDR1 is SGDLS and CDR2 is YYNGEE in the germline V gene. CDR3 length equals 15 residues. Here the CDR3 reads CASSTSGGPPIWQFF. The CDR3 DNA sequence: TGTGCCAGCAGCACAAGCGGGGGCCCCCCAATCTGGCAGTTCTTC.

The V gene is TRBV19, the J gene TRBJ2-1, with 7 bases fitting TRBD1. The trim removed 6 bases at V and 8 bases at J, leaving 4 bases unmatched. There are 12 residues in the CDR3. Germline CDR1 is LNHDA and CDR2 is SQIVND (reference sequence). CDR3 sequence: CASRTGMYEQFF. The CDR3 DNA reads TGTGCCAGTAGGACAGGGATGTATGAGCAGTTCTTC.

The genes are TRBV7-2 and TRBJ2-7, with unresolved D. The CDR3 has 13 residues. Trimming took off 1 base at V and 3 bases at J, with 7 bases between the two ends. Germline-derived CDR1 and CDR2 are SGHTA and FQGNSA. Written as DNA, the CDR3 is TGTGCCAGCAGCTTAGGGATCCACTACGAGCAGTACTTC. It encodes CASSLGIHYEQYF.

CDR3 DNA: TGCAGCGACACGGACAGGGGCGGGGGCTACACCTTC. Protein: CSDTDRGGGYTF. The chain joins TRBV29-1 to TRBJ1-2, with TRBD1 identical over 9 bases. CDR1 SQVTM and CDR2 ANQGSEA come from the germline V gene. V lost 7 bases, J lost 8 bases, and 8 bases stayed unmatched. The CDR3 has 12 amino acids.

This chain joins TRBV30 and TRBJ1-2; 10 bases match TRBD1. This CDR3 region has 13 residues. The junction had 13 bases not matched to a gene; V was cut back by 5 bases and J by 13 bases. The germline CDR1 and CDR2 sequences are GTSNPN and SVGIG (reference sequence). CDR3 DNA: TGTGCCTGGCCAATACCGACAGGGGGCGCGTGCACCTTC. It codes for CAWPIPTGGACTF.

The chain uses TRBV5-3 and TRBJ1-5; D gene ambiguous. TRBV5-3 is identified as an open reading frame with a role that is uncertain. The germline V and J ends were trimmed by 7 bases and 4 bases, with 24 bases remaining between them. The CDR3 is 17 residues long. CDR3 sequence (DNA): TGTGCCAGACAGCCTTTACCAAAACTAAGTACTAATCAGCCCCAGCATTTT. Translating it yields CARQPLPKLSTNQPQHF.

This chain links TRBV19 with TRBJ2-1; 11 nucleotides align to TRBD2. CDR1 and CDR2 (germline): LNHDA, SQIVND (reference sequence). With 2 bases clipped from V and 9 bases from J, the junction kept 3 bases outside the gene matches. CDR3 length equals 14 residues. The CDR3 loop is CASSILAGGGEQFF. CDR3 nucleotides: TGTGCCAGTAGTATACTAGCGGGAGGAGGTGAGCAGTTCTTC.

The chain's CDR3 is CASSGWGGGPEATDTQYF. The CDR3 DNA follows: TGTGCCAGCAGCGGTTGGGGGGGAGGGCCCGAGGCGACAGATACGCAGTATTTT. This sequence joins TRBV11-2 and TRBJ2-3, with 7 nucleotides matching TRBD2. Trimming cost V 5 bases and J 3 bases; bases outside gene matches: 17. This CDR3 contains 18 residues. CDR1 and CDR2 from the germline V gene are SGHAT and FQNNGV.

The chain has TRBV10-2 and TRBJ1-5; a possible D gene is TRBD1 (5 bases). The CDR3 runs to 16 residues. The germline V gene encodes CDR1 WSHSY and CDR2 SAAADI. The germline V and J ends were trimmed by 3 bases and 0 bases, with 12 bases remaining between them. This CDR3 is CASSDSAGYSNQPQHF. In nucleotides, the CDR3 is TGCGCCAGCAGTGACTCCGCAGGGTATAGCAATCAGCCCCAGCATTTT.

The chain links TRBV20-1 to TRBJ2-5; the D is unclear. The CDR3 covers 11 residues. CDR1 DFQATT and CDR2 SNEGSKA come from the germline V gene (reference sequence). With 6 bases removed from V and 4 bases from J, the gap between germline ends came to 9 bases. The CDR3 DNA sequence: TGCAGTGCAAACCGTGGAGAGACCCAGTACTTC. Protein: CSANRGETQYF.

The chain has TRBV27 and TRBJ1-1; tentative D call: TRBD1 (5 bases). Germline CDR1 MNHEY, CDR2 SMNVEV (reference sequence). The CDR3 consists of 12 residues. The ends were cut back, 5 bases at V and 9 bases at J, with 13 bases in the middle. The CDR3 region is CASSELGGKAFF. In nucleotides, the CDR3 is TGTGCCAGCAGTGAGCTGGGGGGTAAAGCTTTCTTT.

This chain joins TRBV28 and TRBJ2-7; 14 positions match TRBD2. J lost 2 bases, V lost 4 bases, and 13 bases had no gene match. The length of the CDR3 is 19 residues. From germline, CDR1 is MDHEN and CDR2 SYDVKM. CDR3 coding DNA: TGTGCCAGCAGTTCCCAAGGGGGAAGGACTAGCGGGAGGCCCTACGAGCAGTACTTC. It is translated as CASSSQGGRTSGRPYEQYF.

The V call is TRBV28, the J call TRBJ1-1; no clear D gene. From germline, CDR1 is MDHEN and CDR2 SYDVKM. The V gene lost 5 bases and the J gene lost 4 bases, with 14 bases spanning the gap. The CDR3 is made up of 14 amino acids. This CDR3 is CASSTGPLVTEAFF. CDR3 sequence (DNA): TGTGCCAGCAGTACCGGGCCTCTAGTCACTGAAGCTTTCTTT.

Here the CDR3 DNA reads TGTGCCAGCTCAAGAGCGGGGGACCGCTCCTACGAGCAGTACTTC. This sequence encodes CASSRAGDRSYEQYF. This chain connects TRBV18 to TRBJ2-7; TRBD2 matches 8 bases. The V and J ends lost 5 bases and 0 bases, in that order; junction bases with no gene match: 6. The CDR3 sequence is 15 residues long. Germline V gene data show CDR1 as KGHSH and CDR2 as LQKENI.

In DNA form, the CDR3 reads TGCGCCAGCAGCTTGGACGGACTAGCGGACGTAGGCACGCAGTATTTT. It yields the protein CASSLDGLADVGTQYF. The chain employs TRBV5-1 and TRBJ2-3, with 10 bases that match TRBD2. Germline V gene sequence: CDR1 SGHRS, CDR2 YFSETQ. This CDR3 is built from 16 residues. V lost 0 bases, J lost 9 bases, and 10 bases stayed unmatched.

This chain connects TRBV7-2 to TRBJ2-7; D is perhaps TRBD1 (6 bases). The CDR3 extends over 14 amino acids. V was pared by 5 bases and J by 4 bases, with 15 bases between. Germline CDR1 is SGHTA and CDR2 is FQGNSA. This chain's CDR3 is CASSRSGDIYEQYF. The DNA of the CDR3 is TGTGCCAGCAGCCGGTCAGGGGATATATACGAGCAGTACTTC.

This rearrangement joins TRBV29-1 to TRBJ1-4; D call uncertain. The CDR3 runs to 17 residues. Germline-derived CDR1 and CDR2 are SQVTM and ANQGSEA. Trimming cost V 7 bases and J 0 bases, with 21 bases left between them. The chain's CDR3 is CSAVSPGPTATNEKLFF. Written as DNA, the CDR3 is TGCAGCGCCGTAAGCCCCGGACCCACCGCAACTAATGAAAAACTGTTTTTT.

The chain couples TRBV5-1 to TRBJ2-3; 11 bases line up with TRBD2. The ends lost 0 bases at V and 4 bases at J; junction bases unmatched: 4. Germline V gene data show CDR1 as SGHRS and CDR2 as YFSETQ. The CDR3 length is 16 residues. The CDR3 here is CASSLVTSGSSDTQYF. In DNA form, the CDR3 reads TGCGCCAGCAGCTTGGTCACTAGCGGGAGTTCAGATACGCAGTATTTT.

The count of this clone is one. V and J are TRBV28 and TRBJ1-2; D remains unclear. The V end was cut by 1 base, the J end by 4 bases, with 19 bases between. The germline V gene encodes CDR1 MDHEN and CDR2 SYDVKM. The CDR3 covers 17 residues. The DNA for the CDR3 is TGTGCCAGCAGTTTATCTGGGTTCTGGGCAGGCACCTATGGCTACACCTTC. Translation: CASSLSGFWAGTYGYTF.

This clone was observed once. This chain connects TRBV10-3 to TRBJ2-1; a weak D match, TRBD2 (5 bases). The germline V gene encodes CDR1 ENHRY and CDR2 SYGVKD. V lost 6 bases and J lost 7, with 10 bases in between. There are 12 residues in the CDR3. Written as DNA, the CDR3 is TGTGCCATCAGCTCAGCGGAGAATGAGCAGTTCTTC. It specifies CAISSAENEQFF.

The chain is built from TRBV7-3 and TRBJ2-2; 9 bases fit TRBD2. The CDR3 has 17 residues. Per the germline V gene, CDR1 is SGHTA and CDR2 is FQGTGA. V was clipped by 1 base and J by 4 bases; unmatched bases: 7. CDR3 in amino acids: CASSLIGGRAGTGELFF. The CDR3 DNA follows: TGTGCCAGCAGCTTAATCGGCGGGAGGGCCGGCACCGGGGAGCTGTTTTTT.

This chain links TRBV6-1 with TRBJ1-6; D is uncertain. The CDR3 sequence is 13 residues long. V dropped 1 base and J dropped 7 bases, with 5 bases sitting between them. The V gene's germline CDR1 is MNHNS and CDR2 SASEGT. CDR3 loop: CASSEGVNSPLHF. CDR3 sequence (DNA): TGTGCCAGCAGTGAAGGGGTGAATTCACCCCTCCACTTT.

The chain combines TRBV19 with TRBJ1-1, with TRBD1 identical over 9 bases. The germline V gene has CDR1 LNHDA and CDR2 SQIVND (reference sequence). CDR3 length: 15 residues. V was pared by 5 bases and J by 5 bases, with 9 bases of the junction left unmatched. The CDR3 nucleotides are TGTGCCAGTAGTGTCATTACAGGGGGCAGTACTGAAGCTTTCTTT. This translates into CASSVITGGSTEAFF.